This T cell receptor beta chain was captured in a study of cytomegalovirus exposure and HLA in healthy donors. The study, taken as a whole, reports: Specificity of a few CMV-associated chains for CMV antigens was verified in vitro. Most TCR sequences proved rare, with some public TCRs found in many donors. It was only CMV serostatus that was available as immune exposure information.

CDR3 length equals 15 residues. The V gene's germline CDR1 is MNHNY and CDR2 SVGAGI (reference sequence). V lost 6 bases, J lost 7 bases, and 9 bases stayed unmatched. The PCR contained 60 Vbeta and 13 Jbeta primers. The data were produced by immunoSEQ multiplex PCR, yet TCRdb's version contains in-frame clones alone and is incomplete. In the table there are 95,000 to 100,000 clones, roughly three quarters of which are singletons. The table lists this clone with a few counts. Its antigen remains unidentified. Each donor was nominally healthy when sampled (though unrecorded immune exposures were likely).

The gene calls are TRBV6-6 and TRBJ1-5, with 10 bases aligning to TRBD1. What was sequenced was PBMCs. This receptor was taken from a man aged 35-49 years in good health and CMV-seronegative. The CDR3 DNA reads TGTGCCAGCAGGCAGCCGGGACAGGGGTGGCAGCCCCAGCATTTT. Its protein is CASRQPGQGWQPQHF.